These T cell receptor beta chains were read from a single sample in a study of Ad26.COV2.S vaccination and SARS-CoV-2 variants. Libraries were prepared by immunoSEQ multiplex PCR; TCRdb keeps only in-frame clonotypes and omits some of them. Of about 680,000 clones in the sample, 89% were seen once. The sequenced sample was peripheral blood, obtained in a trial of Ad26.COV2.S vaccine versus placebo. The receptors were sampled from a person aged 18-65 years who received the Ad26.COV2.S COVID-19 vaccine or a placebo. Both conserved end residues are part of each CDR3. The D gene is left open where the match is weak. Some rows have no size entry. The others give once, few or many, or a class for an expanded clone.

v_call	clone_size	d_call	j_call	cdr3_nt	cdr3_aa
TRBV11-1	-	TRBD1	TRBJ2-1	TGTGCCAGCAGCTCCACAGGGGCGCGTGAGCAGTTCTTC	CASSSTGAREQFF
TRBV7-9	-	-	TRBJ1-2	TGTGCCCTGCTGGGGGGCTATAACTATGGCTACACCTTC	CALLGGYNYGYTF
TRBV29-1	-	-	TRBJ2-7	TGCAGCGTCCGGGTTTCCACCTACGAGCAGTACTTC	CSVRVSTYEQYF
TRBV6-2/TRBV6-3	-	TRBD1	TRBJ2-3	TGTGCCAGCAGTTACGGACAGCCCAGGGGGTCCACAGATACGCAGTATTTT	CASSYGQPRGSTDTQYF
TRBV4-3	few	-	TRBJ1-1	TGCGCCAGCAGCCAAGCTGCCCAGGTCGGCACTGAAGCTTTCTTT	CASSQAAQVGTEAFF
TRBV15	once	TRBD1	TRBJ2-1	TGTGCCACCAGCAGAAAACCACCGGGACAGGGAACTATTATTGAGCAGTTCTTC	CATSRKPPGQGTIIEQFF
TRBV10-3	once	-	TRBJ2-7	TGTGCCATCCAACAAGGGGTCTTCCCCTACGAGCAGTACTTC	CAIQQGVFPYEQYF
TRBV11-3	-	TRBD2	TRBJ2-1	TGTGCCAGCAGCTTAGATTCTGGCGGGGGACACAATGAGCAGTTCTTC	CASSLDSGGGHNEQFF
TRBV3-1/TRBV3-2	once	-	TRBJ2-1	TGTGCCAGCAGCTGGGCCGGTATCTACAATGAGCAGTTCTTC	CASSWAGIYNEQFF
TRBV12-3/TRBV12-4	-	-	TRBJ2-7	TGTGCCAGCAGTTTACAGGGAACGTACGAGCAGTACTTC	CASSLQGTYEQYF
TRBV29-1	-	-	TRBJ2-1	TGCAGCGCAGAGGGGGGGGCGGCCTACAATGAGCAGTTCTTC	CSAEGGAAYNEQFF
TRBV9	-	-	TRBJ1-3	TGTGCCAGCAGCGCGCAACAGGGATTTGGAAACACCATATATTTT	CASSAQQGFGNTIYF
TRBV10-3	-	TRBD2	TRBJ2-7	TGTGCCATCAGTGCGGAGCGGGGGCACTCCTACGAGCAGTACTTC	CAISAERGHSYEQYF
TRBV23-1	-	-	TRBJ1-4	TGCGCCAGCAGTCCGGCGGGCCCTCCCCAAACTAATGAAAAACTGTTTTTT	CASSPAGPPQTNEKLFF
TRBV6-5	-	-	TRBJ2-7	TGTGCCAGCCTCGGGCGGAGACCCTACGAGCAGTACTTC	CASLGRRPYEQYF
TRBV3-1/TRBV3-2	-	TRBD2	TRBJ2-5	TGTGCCAGCAGCCAAACAGCGGGAGATCAAGAGACCCAGTACTTC	CASSQTAGDQETQYF
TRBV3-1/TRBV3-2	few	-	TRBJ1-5	TGTGCCAGCAGCCAAGATAAAAGGAATCAGCCCCAGCATTTT	CASSQDKRNQPQHF
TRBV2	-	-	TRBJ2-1	TGTGCCAGCACCCGGGACTTCTTCTACAATGAGCAGTTCTTC	CASTRDFFYNEQFF
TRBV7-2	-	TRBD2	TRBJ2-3	TGTGCCAGCAGCTCCGCAACGGGACTAGTAAGGACAGATACGCAGTATTTT	CASSSATGLVRTDTQYF
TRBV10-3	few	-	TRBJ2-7	TGTGCCATCAGTGAGCCGGAGGGCCGGCGCACCGAGCAGTACTTC	CAISEPEGRRTEQYF
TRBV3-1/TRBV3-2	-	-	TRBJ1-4	TGTGCCAGCAGCCTCGGGACGGCTAATGAAAAACTGTTTTTT	CASSLGTANEKLFF
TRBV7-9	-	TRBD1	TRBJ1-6	TGTGCCAGCAGCCCCCCTGGGTCAGGGGGCAATTCACCCCTCCACTTT	CASSPPGSGGNSPLHF
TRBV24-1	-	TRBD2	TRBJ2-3	TGTGCCACCAGTGCTCCCCGCCCGACTAGCGGGAGACCAGATACGCAGTATTTT	CATSAPRPTSGRPDTQYF
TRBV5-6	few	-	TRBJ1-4	TGTGCCAGCAGCTTGGAACAGCTTAATGAAAAACTGTTTTTT	CASSLEQLNEKLFF
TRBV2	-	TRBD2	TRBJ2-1	TGTGCCGTAGTAGCGGGACGCTCCTACAATGAGCGGTTCTTC	CAVVAGRSYNERFF
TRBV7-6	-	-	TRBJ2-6	TGTGCCAGCACCCCCCGGGCTGTGGCGGGCTCTGGGGCCAACGTCCTGACTTTC	CASTPRAVAGSGANVLTF
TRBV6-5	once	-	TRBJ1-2	TGTGCCAGCAGTTACTCCGGGGACCCGTATGGCTACACCTTC	CASSYSGDPYGYTF
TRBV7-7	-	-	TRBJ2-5	TGTGCTAGCAGCTTAGGCGGCCAAGAGACCCAGTACTTC	CASSLGGQETQYF
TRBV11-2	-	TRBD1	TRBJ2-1	TGTGCCAGCAGCTTAGACAGGGGGCAATACAATGAGCAGTTCTTC	CASSLDRGQYNEQFF
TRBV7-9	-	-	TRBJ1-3	TGTGCCAGCAGCTTCGGGGTGTCAGGACCCTCTGGAAACACCATATATTTT	CASSFGVSGPSGNTIYF
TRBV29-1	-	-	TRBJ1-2	TGCAGCGTTGATCTACAGGGATCGGATGGCTACACCTTC	CSVDLQGSDGYTF
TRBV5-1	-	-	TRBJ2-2	TGCGCCAGCACCTCGGCCTACACCGGGGAGCTGTTTTTT	CASTSAYTGELFF
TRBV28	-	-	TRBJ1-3	TGTGCCAGCAGCAACGGACAGCGGGCCACCATATATTTT	CASSNGQRATIYF
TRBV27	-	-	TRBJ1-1	TGTGCCAGCAGTTTTAGGGGACGGCAATTCACTGAAGCTTTCTTT	CASSFRGRQFTEAFF
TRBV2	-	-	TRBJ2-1	TGTGCCAGCAGCCTAGGACCGACTCAGGAGCAGTTCTTC	CASSLGPTQEQFF
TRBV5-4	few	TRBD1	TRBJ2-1	TGTGCCAGCAGCGGTAACAGGGGGCTCTACAATGAGCAGTTCTTC	CASSGNRGLYNEQFF
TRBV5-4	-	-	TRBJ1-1	TGTGCCAGCAGCTTGGGTGGCAGGGTCACTGAAGCTTTCTTT	CASSLGGRVTEAFF
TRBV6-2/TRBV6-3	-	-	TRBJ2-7	TGTGCCAGCAGCCGGAGCTACGAGCAGTACTTC	CASSRSYEQYF
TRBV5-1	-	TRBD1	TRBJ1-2	TGCGCCAGCAGAATGGACAGGGGTCATTATGGCTACACCTTC	CASRMDRGHYGYTF
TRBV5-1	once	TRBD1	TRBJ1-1	TGCGCCAGCAGCTTGACAGGGGCGGCGATTGAAGCTTTCTTT	CASSLTGAAIEAFF
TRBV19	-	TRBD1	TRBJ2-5	TGTGCCAGTAGCCTGACAGGGGGCGGGAAGACCCAGTACTTC	CASSLTGGGKTQYF
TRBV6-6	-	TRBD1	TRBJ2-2	TGTGCCAGCAGTCCCGGGACAGGGAACACCGGGGAGCTGTTTTTT	CASSPGTGNTGELFF
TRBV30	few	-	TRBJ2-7	TGTGCCTGGAGCTGGGGGAGCTCCTACGAGCAGTACTTC	CAWSWGSSYEQYF
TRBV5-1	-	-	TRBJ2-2	TGCGCCAGCAGCTTGTGGTCAGGGACGCCCGGGGAGCTGTTTTTT	CASSLWSGTPGELFF
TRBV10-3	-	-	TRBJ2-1	TGTGCCATCAGTACACAAAGTAACCATGAGCAGTTCTTC	CAISTQSNHEQFF
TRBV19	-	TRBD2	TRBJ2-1	TGTGCAGTAGGGACTAGCGGCTACAATGAGCAGTTCTTC	CAVGTSGYNEQFF
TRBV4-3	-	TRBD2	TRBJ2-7	TGCGCCAGCAGCCAAGGTGCTAGCGGGGGGTTCTACGAGCAGTACTTC	CASSQGASGGFYEQYF
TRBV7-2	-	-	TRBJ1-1	TGTGCCAGCAGCTTGCCATTGGGGAACACTGAAGCTTTCTTT	CASSLPLGNTEAFF
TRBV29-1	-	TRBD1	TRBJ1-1	TGCAGCGTGAACAGGGGCTCCACTGAAGCTTTCTTT	CSVNRGSTEAFF
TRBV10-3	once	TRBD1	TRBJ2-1	TGTGCCATCAGTCGCGAGGGACAGGGGAATGAGCAGTTCTTC	CAISREGQGNEQFF
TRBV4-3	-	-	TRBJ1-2	TGCGCCAGCAGCCAAGAGGACGGACCCAATGGCTACACCTTC	CASSQEDGPNGYTF
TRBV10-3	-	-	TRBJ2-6	TGTGCCATCAGTGATCCCCAGGGGGGGGGCTTCTCTGGGGCCAACGTCCTGACTTTC	CAISDPQGGGFSGANVLTF
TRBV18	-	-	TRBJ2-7	TGTGCCAGCTCACGGACCAACTACGAGCAGTACTTC	CASSRTNYEQYF
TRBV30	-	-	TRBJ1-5	TGTGCCTGGAGTGTCCGGGACAATCAGCCCCAGCATTTT	CAWSVRDNQPQHF
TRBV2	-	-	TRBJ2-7	TGTGCCAGCAAGGAAACCGACATTTACTACGAGCAGTACTTC	CASKETDIYYEQYF
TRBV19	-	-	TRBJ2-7	TGTGCCATCAAACCAACAGTTAGCTCCTACGAGCAGTACTTC	CAIKPTVSSYEQYF
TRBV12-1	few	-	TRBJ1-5	TGTGCCAGCAGCTTTGACAAGCCCCAGCATTTT	CASSFDKPQHF